This is a list of T cell receptor beta chains from one sample in a study of shared clonotypes between healthy human individuals. Produced via immunoSEQ multiplex PCR; TCRdb's table is partial and in-frame only. Among approximately 2.5 million clones listed, just over 90% were seen once. What was sequenced was naive CD4+ T cells sorted from blood. These receptors originate from a man between 18 and 35 years old in good health. Both conserved end residues are part of each CDR3. Fields, in order: V gene, J gene, CDR3 length, clone size, D gene, CDR3 DNA, CDR3 protein. The D gene is left open where the match is weak. A clone size is listed for some rows: how often the clone was seen (once, few, many), or a class if it is expanded.

TRBV11-2,TRBJ2-1,17,-,TRBD2,TGTGCCAGCAGCTTAGTTACGACTAGCGGGGGGATATATGAGCAGTTCTTC,CASSLVTTSGGIYEQFF
TRBV30,TRBJ1-5,13,few,-,TGTGCCTGGAGTGTGGACAGCAATCAGCCCCAGCATTTT,CAWSVDSNQPQHF
TRBV18,TRBJ2-1,15,-,TRBD2,TGTGCCAGCTCACTTACTAGCGGGGGAGGGTACGAGCAGTTCTTC,CASSLTSGGGYEQFF
TRBV11-2,TRBJ1-4,16,-,-,TGTGCCAGCAGCTTAGTCGGGACTGCAACTAATGAAAAACTGTTTTTT,CASSLVGTATNEKLFF
TRBV6-1,TRBJ2-7,14,-,TRBD2,TGTGCCAGCGGACTTCCGGGACTAAACTACGAGCAGTACTTC,CASGLPGLNYEQYF
TRBV9,TRBJ1-5,15,-,-,TGTGCCAGCACGCCCAGAGACGATGGGGCTCAGCCCCAGCATTTT,CASTPRDDGAQPQHF
TRBV6-5,TRBJ1-6,15,-,TRBD1,TGTGCCAGCAGCTTGGGACAGATCTTTAATTCACCCCTCCACTTT,CASSLGQIFNSPLHF
TRBV6-1,TRBJ1-2,13,-,-,TGTGCCAGCAGCCCTACAGGGTTATATGGCTACACCTTC,CASSPTGLYGYTF
TRBV11-3,TRBJ2-4,15,-,TRBD1,TGTGCCATCTACAGGGGTGTCGCAACCAAAAACATTCAGTACTTC,CAIYRGVATKNIQYF
TRBV10-3,TRBJ2-3,14,-,TRBD2,TGTGCCACCGACACCGGGACTAGCAAAGATACGCAGTATTTT,CATDTGTSKDTQYF
TRBV6-1,TRBJ1-2,13,-,-,TGTGCCAGCAGGCTCTTGGACAGCACGAGCTACACCTTC,CASRLLDSTSYTF
TRBV11-2,TRBJ1-1,12,-,-,TGTGCCAGCAGCTCATCCTACACTGAAGCTTTCTTT,CASSSSYTEAFF
TRBV29-1,TRBJ2-2,13,-,-,TGCAGCGTTGATAGCCACCTCACCGGGGAGCTGTTTTTT,CSVDSHLTGELFF
TRBV12-2,TRBJ1-5,15,few,-,TGTGCAAGTCGCTTAGCGGGGGAGTACAATCAGCCCCAGCATTTT,CASRLAGEYNQPQHF
TRBV6-5,TRBJ2-7,14,-,-,TGTGCCAGCACCCTGTCTTGGGGGCAAGACGAGCAGTACTTC,CASTLSWGQDEQYF
TRBV7-2,TRBJ2-3,14,-,TRBD2,TGTGCCAGCAGCACTAGCGGGTACACAGATACGCAGTATTTT,CASSTSGYTDTQYF
TRBV6-6,TRBJ1-3,13,once,-,TGTGCCAGCGGGGCCAACTCTGGAAACACCATATATTTT,CASGANSGNTIYF
TRBV12-5,TRBJ2-1,14,-,-,TGTGCTAGTGGTTTGAGTGGGAACTACAATGAGCAGTTCTTC,CASGLSGNYNEQFF
TRBV5-4,TRBJ1-2,13,-,TRBD1,TGTGCCAGCAGCGAGGGACAGGGCTATGGCTACACCTTC,CASSEGQGYGYTF
TRBV6-5,TRBJ2-5,14,-,-,TGTGCCAGCAGTTACGGGCGGGGTCAAGAGACCCAGTACTTC,CASSYGRGQETQYF
TRBV6-5,TRBJ2-2,15,-,-,TGTGCCAGCCGAGGGGCAGGGGTGAACACCGGGGAGCTGTTTTTT,CASRGAGVNTGELFF
TRBV19,TRBJ1-6,14,-,-,TGTGCCAGTAGTATCGCCCCGGAGGATTCACCCCTCCACTTT,CASSIAPEDSPLHF
TRBV25-1,TRBJ2-7,15,-,-,TGTGCCAGCAAAGCTAATTATGAGGGGCCCTACGAGCAGTACTTC,CASKANYEGPYEQYF
TRBV30,TRBJ2-7,11,once,-,TGTGCCTGGGACAGTGCTACAGAGCAGTACTTC,CAWDSATEQYF
TRBV7-9,TRBJ1-1,13,-,-,TGTGCCAGCAGCTTAGTCCGGGACACTGAAGCTTTCTTT,CASSLVRDTEAFF
TRBV18,TRBJ2-7,13,-,-,TGTGCCAGCTCAGGGGGCAACTACTACGAGCAGTACTTC,CASSGGNYYEQYF
TRBV5-3,TRBJ1-5,16,-,-,TGTGCCAGAAGCTTGGAAGGTCGGCAGGACAATCAGCCCCAGCATTTT,CARSLEGRQDNQPQHF
TRBV7-2,TRBJ2-1,12,-,-,TGTGCCAGCAGCTTAGACCCCTGGGAGCAGTTCTTC,CASSLDPWEQFF
TRBV28,TRBJ1-3,15,-,-,TGTGCCAGCAGTTATGGCAGGGTCTCTGGAAACACCATATATTTT,CASSYGRVSGNTIYF
TRBV5-4,TRBJ1-1,15,-,-,TGTGCCAGCAGCGTGGAGGGGGATCGGGGCACTGAAGCTTTCTTT,CASSVEGDRGTEAFF
TRBV6-1,TRBJ1-5,12,once,-,TGTGCCAGCAGTGGCAGAGATCAGCCCCAGCATTTT,CASSGRDQPQHF
TRBV7-9,TRBJ2-3,13,-,-,TGTGCCAGTCGACTAACTAGCACAGATACGCAGTATTTT,CASRLTSTDTQYF
TRBV5-1,TRBJ2-7,14,-,TRBD2,TGCGCCAGCAGCTCAACTAGCGGGAACTACGAGCAGTACTTC,CASSSTSGNYEQYF
TRBV2,TRBJ2-1,16,once,TRBD1,TGTGCCAGCAGCCAGGGGTTGACAGGGTCTGAGAATGAGCAGTTCTTC,CASSQGLTGSENEQFF
TRBV5-4,TRBJ1-2,14,-,TRBD1,TGTGCCAGCAGCTTGGGACAGGGTGGGTTCGGCTACACCTTC,CASSLGQGGFGYTF
TRBV7-9,TRBJ2-1,11,-,TRBD1,TGTGCCAGCAGCTTAGGAGGGGGCCAGTTCTTC,CASSLGGGQFF
TRBV5-6,TRBJ2-5,11,few,-,TGTGCCAGCAGCTTACAAGAGACCCAGTACTTC,CASSLQETQYF
TRBV6-5,TRBJ1-1,15,-,-,TGTGCCAGCAGTTATGGTCGAGAGGGGAACACTGAAGCTTTCTTT,CASSYGREGNTEAFF
TRBV9,TRBJ2-1,18,once,-,TGTGCCAGCAGCGTCCCCACCGGGGCGGGCCTGTCCTACAATGAGCAGTTCTTC,CASSVPTGAGLSYNEQFF
TRBV6-1,TRBJ2-3,12,once,-,TGTGCCAGCAAGCAGGGGGGAGATACGCAGTATTTT,CASKQGGDTQYF
TRBV30,TRBJ2-5,13,-,-,TGTGCCTGGAGTGAGGGGGTAATAGAGACCCAGTACTTC,CAWSEGVIETQYF